This T cell receptor (beta chain) is from a study of cytomegalovirus exposure and HLA in healthy donors. V lost 3 bases to trimming and J lost 11 bases, with 14 bases between them. Germline lookup yields CDR1 SNHLY and CDR2 FYNNEI. CDR3 length: 13 residues. PCR involved 60 Vbeta and 13 Jbeta primers. Clones were read by immunoSEQ multiplex PCR, and TCRdb kept only the in-frame ones, dropping some. The table has approximately 100,000 clones, roughly 69% seen once; the top ten hold 5.4%. The rearrangement joins TRBV2 to TRBJ1-5, with D perhaps matching TRBD1 (6 bases). Input material: PBMCs. This TCR came from an older woman in good health and CMV-seropositive. The CDR3 sequence: CASSEGGLRAQHF. The CDR3 DNA reads TGTGCCAGCAGTGAGGGGGGGCTTAGGGCCCAGCATTTT.